Reported below is one T cell receptor (beta chain). The assay was immunoSEQ multiplex PCR, and TCRdb's table has in-frame clones only and misses some. The sample lists around 70,000 clones, roughly 80% seen once, with around a sixth in the top ten. These data originate in a study of blood T cell repertoires in COVID-19. At the level of the study: Both acute and convalescent COVID-19 samples were obtained from the United States, Italy and Spain. T cells, B-cell-depleted T cells, or PBMCs provided the cDNA or gDNA that served as material.

This TCR came from a man between 65 and 85 years old who had recovered from COVID-19. Sequenced input: peripheral blood.

CDR3 amino acids: CASSPTYNEQFF. The CDR3 DNA reads TGTGCCAGCAGCCCAACATACAATGAGCAGTTCTTC. The rearrangement uses TRBV11-2 and TRBJ2-1; D ambiguous. Germline CDR1 is SGHAT and CDR2 is FQNNGV. Trimming stripped 5 bases from V and 4 bases from J, with 6 bases between. The CDR3 is 12 residues long.